Here is one T cell receptor beta chain with its context. These data come from a study of blood T cell repertoires in COVID-19. Profiling relied on immunoSEQ multiplex PCR, and the TCRdb table lists in-frame clones only, not all of them. Among some 120,000 clones listed, almost 85% were seen once. Trimming shortened V by 2 bases and J by 3 bases, and 13 bases separated the two germline ends. The V gene's germline CDR1 is MNHEY and CDR2 SMNVEV (reference sequence). CDR3 length: 15 amino acids. The TCR sequence derives from a woman in her thirties who had recovered from COVID-19. The sequenced sample was peripheral blood. The chain recombines TRBV27 with TRBJ1-2, with D maybe TRBD1 (5 bases). The CDR3 loop is CASSLVGDEDYGYTF. CDR3 nucleotide sequence: TGTGCCAGCAGTTTAGTAGGGGATGAGGACTATGGCTACACCTTC.